This TCR beta chain originates from a study of immune characterization of retroperitoneal liposarcoma. The CDR3 loop spans 15 amino acids. Germline CDR1 and CDR2: MNHNS and SASEGT. This clonotype turned up a few times. TCRdb analysed the PCR reads with MiXCR anew, one entry per CDR3 protein. Altogether fewer than 2,500 distinct CDR3 sequences are present, under 45% being singletons, with the ten largest covering approximately 17%. Sequencing used tumor tissue. The chain is built from TRBV6-1 and TRBJ2-1, with 9 bases fitting TRBD2. The tail of the sequence fits TRBJ2-7 better, so the J call may be wrong. The sequence was collected from a male donor with retroperitoneal liposarcoma. The DNA for the CDR3 is TGTGCCAGCAGGACCGGGGCGGGGGGGCCCTACGAGCAGTACTTC. It is translated as CASRTGAGGPYEQYF.